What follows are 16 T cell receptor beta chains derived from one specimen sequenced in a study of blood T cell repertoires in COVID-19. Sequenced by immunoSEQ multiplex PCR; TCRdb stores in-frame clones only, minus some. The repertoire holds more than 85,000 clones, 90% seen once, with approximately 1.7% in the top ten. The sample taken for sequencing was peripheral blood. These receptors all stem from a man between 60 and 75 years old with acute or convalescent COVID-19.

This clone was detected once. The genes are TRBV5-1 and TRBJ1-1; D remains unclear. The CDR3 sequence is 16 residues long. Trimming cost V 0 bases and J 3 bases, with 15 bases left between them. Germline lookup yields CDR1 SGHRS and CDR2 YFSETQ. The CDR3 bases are TGCGCCAGCAGCTTGGCTTCCGGGGAACGTCACACTGAAGCTTTCTTT. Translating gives CASSLASGERHTEAFF.

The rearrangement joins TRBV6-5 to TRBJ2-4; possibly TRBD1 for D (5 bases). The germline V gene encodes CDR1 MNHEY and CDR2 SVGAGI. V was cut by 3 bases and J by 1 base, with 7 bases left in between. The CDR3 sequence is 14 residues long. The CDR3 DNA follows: TGTGCCAGCAGTTATGACAGCGCCAAAAACATTCAGTACTTC. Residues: CASSYDSAKNIQYF.

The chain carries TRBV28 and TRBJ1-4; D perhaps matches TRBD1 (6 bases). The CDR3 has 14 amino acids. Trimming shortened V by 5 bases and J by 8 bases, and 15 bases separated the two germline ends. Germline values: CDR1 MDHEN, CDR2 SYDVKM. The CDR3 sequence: CASSLTGIREKLFF. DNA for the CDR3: TGTGCCAGCAGTCTTACAGGGATCCGGGAAAAACTGTTTTTT.

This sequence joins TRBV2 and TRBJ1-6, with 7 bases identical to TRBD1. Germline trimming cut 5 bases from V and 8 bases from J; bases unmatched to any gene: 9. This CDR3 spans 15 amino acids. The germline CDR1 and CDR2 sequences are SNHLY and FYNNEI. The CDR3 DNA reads TGTGCCAGCAGTCAGACAGGGTCGGGGCATTCACCCCTCCACTTT. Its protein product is CASSQTGSGHSPLHF.

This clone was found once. The CDR3 sequence is CASSARTSGSDEQFF. Written as DNA, the CDR3 is TGTGCCAGCAGCGCGAGGACTAGCGGGAGTGATGAGCAGTTCTTC. This chain uses TRBV2 with TRBJ2-1; 13 nucleotides align to TRBD2. Per the germline V gene, CDR1 is SNHLY and CDR2 is FYNNEI. The CDR3 runs to 15 residues. Germline trimming cut 6 bases from V and 8 bases from J; bases unmatched to any gene: 7.

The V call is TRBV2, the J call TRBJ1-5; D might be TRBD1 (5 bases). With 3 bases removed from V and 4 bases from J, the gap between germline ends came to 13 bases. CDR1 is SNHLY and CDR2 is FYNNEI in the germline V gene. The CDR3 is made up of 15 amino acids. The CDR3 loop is CASSEYRGENQPQHF. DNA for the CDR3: TGTGCCAGCAGTGAGTATCGGGGGGAGAATCAGCCCCAGCATTTT.

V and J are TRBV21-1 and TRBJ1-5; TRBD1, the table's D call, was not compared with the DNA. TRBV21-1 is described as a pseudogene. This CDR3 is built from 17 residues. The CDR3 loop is CAGTGTGGGYSNQPQHF. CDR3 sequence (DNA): TGTGCCGGCACCGGGACAGGGGGCGGCTATAGCAATCAGCCCCAGCATTTT.

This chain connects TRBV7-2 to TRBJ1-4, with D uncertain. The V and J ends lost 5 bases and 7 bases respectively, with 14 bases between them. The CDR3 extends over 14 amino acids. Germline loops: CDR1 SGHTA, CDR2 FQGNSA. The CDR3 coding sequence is TGTGCCAGCAGCCCTCGGGAGGGTTTTGAAAAACTGTTTTTT. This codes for CASSPREGFEKLFF.

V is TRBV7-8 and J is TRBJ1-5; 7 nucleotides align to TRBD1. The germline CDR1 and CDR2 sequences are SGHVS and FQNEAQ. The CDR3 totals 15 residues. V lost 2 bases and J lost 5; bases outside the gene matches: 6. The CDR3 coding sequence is TGTGCCAGCAGCTTAAGGGGGCAGGGCCATCAGCCCCAGCATTTT. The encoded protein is CASSLRGQGHQPQHF.

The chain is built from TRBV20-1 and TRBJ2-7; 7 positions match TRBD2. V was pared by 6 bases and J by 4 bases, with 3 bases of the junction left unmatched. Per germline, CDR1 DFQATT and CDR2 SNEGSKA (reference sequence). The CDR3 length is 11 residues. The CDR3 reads CSAGEGYEQYF. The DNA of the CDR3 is TGCAGTGCCGGGGAGGGATACGAGCAGTACTTC.

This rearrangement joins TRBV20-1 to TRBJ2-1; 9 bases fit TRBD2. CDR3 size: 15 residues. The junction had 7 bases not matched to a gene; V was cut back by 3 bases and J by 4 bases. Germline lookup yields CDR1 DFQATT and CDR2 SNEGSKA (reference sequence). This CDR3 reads CSASELAGIYNEQFF. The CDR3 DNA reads TGCAGTGCTAGTGAGCTAGCGGGGATATACAATGAGCAGTTCTTC.

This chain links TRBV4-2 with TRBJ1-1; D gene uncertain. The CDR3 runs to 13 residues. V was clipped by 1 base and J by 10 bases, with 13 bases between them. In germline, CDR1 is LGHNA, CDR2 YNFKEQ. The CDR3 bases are TGTGCCAGCAGCCAAGCGGAGAACCCTACAGCTTTCTTT. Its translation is CASSQAENPTAFF.

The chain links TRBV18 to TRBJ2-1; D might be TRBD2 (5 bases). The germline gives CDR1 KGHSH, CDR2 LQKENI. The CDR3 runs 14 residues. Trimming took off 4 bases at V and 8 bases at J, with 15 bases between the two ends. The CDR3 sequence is CASSLRPGTDEQFF. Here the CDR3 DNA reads TGTGCCAGCTCACTCCGACCGGGAACCGATGAGCAGTTCTTC.

The CDR3 protein is CASTPGDTGAEKLFF. As DNA, the CDR3 is TGCGCCAGCACCCCTGGAGACACAGGGGCAGAAAAACTGTTTTTT. The chain combines TRBV5-1 with TRBJ1-4; TRBD1 matches at 7 bases. This CDR3 has 15 amino acids. V shed 6 bases, J shed 8 bases, and the junction held 13 bases outside the gene matches. Germline lookup yields CDR1 SGHRS and CDR2 YFSETQ. Looking up the rest from reference TRBV5-1 and TRBJ1-4 gives the full variable domain: KAGVTQTPRYLIKTRGQQVTLSCSPISGHRSVSWYQQTPGQGLQFLFEYFSETQRNKGNFPGRFSGRQFSNSRSEMNVSTLELGDSALYLCASTPGDTGAEKLFFGSGTQLSVL.

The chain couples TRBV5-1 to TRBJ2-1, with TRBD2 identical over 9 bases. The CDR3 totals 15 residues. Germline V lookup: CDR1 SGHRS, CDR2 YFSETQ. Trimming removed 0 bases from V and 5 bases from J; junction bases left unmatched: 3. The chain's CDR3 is CASSLVPSGDNEQFF. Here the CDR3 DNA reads TGCGCCAGCAGCTTGGTTCCTAGCGGGGACAATGAGCAGTTCTTC.

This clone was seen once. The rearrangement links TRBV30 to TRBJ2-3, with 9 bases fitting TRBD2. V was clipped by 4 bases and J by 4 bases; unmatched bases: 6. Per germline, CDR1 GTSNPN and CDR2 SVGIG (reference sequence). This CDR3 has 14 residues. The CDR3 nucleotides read TGTGCCTGGAATAGCGGGAGAATCGCAGATACGCAGTATTTT. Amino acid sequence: CAWNSGRIADTQYF. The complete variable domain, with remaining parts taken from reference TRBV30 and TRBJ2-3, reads SQTIHQWPATLVQPVGSPLSLECTVEGTSNPNLYWYRQAAGRGLQLLFYSVGIGQISSEVPQNLSASRPQDRQFILSSKKLLLSDSGFYLCAWNSGRIADTQYFGPGTRLTVL.